A single sample gave rise to the 16 T cell receptor beta chains below, sequenced in a study of cytomegalovirus exposure and HLA in healthy donors. Primers: 60 Vbeta forward and 13 Jbeta reverse. Sequencing used immunoSEQ multiplex PCR; TCRdb keeps in-frame clones, though not all of them. The sample yields 100,000 to 150,000 clones, over 8% seen once. Sequencing used PBMCs. These receptors were taken from a man aged 40-55 years in good health and CMV-seronegative.

This clone occurred a few times. The chain recombines TRBV5-6 with TRBJ1-2, with D possibly TRBD1 on 6 matching bases. The CDR3 covers 13 residues. V dropped 1 base and J dropped 4 bases, with 8 bases sitting between them. CDR1 and CDR2 (germline): SGHDT, YYEEEE. The CDR3 bases are TGTGCCAGCAGCTTGACAGGGTCCTATGGCTACACCTTC. Its protein is CASSLTGSYGYTF. The full variable domain, its missing parts supplied by reference TRBV5-6 and TRBJ1-2, is DAGVTQSPTHLIKTRGQQVTLRCSPKSGHDTVSWYQQALGQGPQFIFQYYEEEERQRGNFPDRFSGHQFPNYSSELNVNALLLGDSALYLCASSLTGSYGYTFGSGTRLTVV.

This clone has more than one count but fewer than ten. This chain connects TRBV4-1 to TRBJ2-5; tentative D call: TRBD2 (6 bases). The ends were cut back, 4 bases at V and 0 bases at J, with 15 bases in the middle. This CDR3 region has 16 residues. Germline-derived CDR1 and CDR2 are MGHRA and YSYEKL. CDR3 in amino acids: CASSPVVAVYQETQYF. DNA for the CDR3: TGCGCCAGCAGCCCCGTGGTAGCGGTATACCAAGAGACCCAGTACTTC.

This chain's CDR3 is CASSFYRGNTEAFF. Written as DNA, the CDR3 is TGTGCCAGCAGCTTCTACAGGGGGAACACTGAAGCTTTCTTT. This chain links TRBV5-8 with TRBJ1-1; 7 bases agree with TRBD1. Looked up from germline, CDR1 is SGHTS and CDR2 is YDEGEE. V gave up 2 bases and J gave up 1 base; unmatched junction bases: 2. CDR3 length: 14 residues.

This clone came up a few times. Additional DNA sequences in this sample encode the identical CDR3. This chain uses TRBV28 with TRBJ1-5, with D unclear. Trimming took off 3 bases at V and 6 bases at J, with 9 bases between the two ends. The CDR3 is 13 amino acids. The germline V gene encodes CDR1 MDHEN and CDR2 SYDVKM. The CDR3 sequence: CASSLGLPQPQHF. As DNA, the CDR3 is TGTGCCAGCAGTTTGGGCCTACCTCAGCCCCAGCATTTT.

This clone has only a few counts. In DNA form, the CDR3 reads TGTGCCAGCAGTTACAGCGGGGGGGGCGAGCAGTACTTC. Its translation is CASSYSGGGEQYF. The J gene is TRBJ2-7, the V gene TRBV6-6; 10 bases match TRBD2. The CDR3 has 13 residues. Germline V CDR1 and CDR2: MNHNY, SVGAGI (reference sequence). Trimming cost V 2 bases and J 6 bases; bases outside gene matches: 1.

The chain combines TRBV15 with TRBJ1-1, with D possibly matching TRBD1 (6 bases). The V end lost 8 bases, the J end lost 4 bases, and 11 bases lay between the germline ends. Germline V gene data show CDR1 as LNHNV and CDR2 as YYDKDF (reference sequence). The CDR3 runs to 12 residues. The CDR3: CATRDTGTEAFF. The CDR3 nucleotides are TGTGCCACCCGGGACACGGGCACTGAAGCTTTCTTT.

As regards this clone: A read error may produce the germline difference seen at one junction end. The V call is TRBV5-1, the J call TRBJ1-2, with D uncertain. Germline assignment: CDR1 SGHRS and CDR2 YFSETQ. CDR3 size: 13 residues. The CDR3 sequence is CARSLTGGGGYTF. DNA for the CDR3: TGCGCCAGAAGCTTGACCGGCGGAGGTGGCTACACCTTC.

A remark on this clone: No conserved phenylalanine or tryptophan is present at the end of the CDR3, so a read error is the likely explanation. This chain connects TRBV20-1 to TRBJ1-1; D unclear. V was cut by 7 bases and J by 5 bases, with 11 bases left in between. Germline V CDR1 and CDR2: DFQATT, SNEGSKA (reference sequence). There are 11 residues in the CDR3. The CDR3 DNA reads as TGCAGTGTTCAATTTGAAACTGAAGCTTTCTTG. Its protein product is CSVQFETEAFL.

The chain uses TRBV6-5 and TRBJ1-2, with D unclear. Trimming pared 6 bases from V and 4 bases from J, leaving 12 bases between. Germline V gene sequence: CDR1 MNHEY, CDR2 SVGAGI. The CDR3 runs to 13 residues. CDR3 in DNA: TGTGCCAGCAGACCACCGGGAGTCTATGGCTACACCTTC. Encoded protein: CASRPPGVYGYTF.

This clone was seen only a few times. The rearrangement uses TRBV5-4 and TRBJ1-1; D gene unclear. Trimming left V 0 bases short and J 2 bases short, with 11 bases between. There are 15 residues in the CDR3. The germline V gene has CDR1 SGHNT and CDR2 YYREEE (reference sequence). DNA for the CDR3: TGTGCCAGCAGCTTGGGGGTGGAGAGAAACACTGAAGCTTTCTTT. Protein product: CASSLGVERNTEAFF.

The chain couples TRBV7-2 to TRBJ2-5, with D unresolved. The V end lost 4 bases, the J end lost 4 bases, and 10 bases lay between the germline ends. The CDR3 length is 13 residues. The V gene's germline CDR1 is SGHTA and CDR2 FQGNSA. The DNA for the CDR3 is TGTGCCAGCAGCTCCTCTCCCGGAGAGACCCAGTACTTC. Translating it yields CASSSSPGETQYF.

V is TRBV5-1 and J is TRBJ1-2, with 7 bases identical to TRBD1. V shed 4 bases and J 4 bases; nucleotides not matched to a gene: 10. The CDR3 runs to 15 residues. Germline V lookup: CDR1 SGHRS, CDR2 YFSETQ. The CDR3 spells CASSPRQGKGYGYTF. DNA for the CDR3: TGCGCCAGCAGCCCCAGACAGGGTAAGGGCTATGGCTACACCTTC.

This clone came up a few times. This sequence joins TRBV27 and TRBJ2-2; 9 bases are a match to TRBD2. The germline V gene has CDR1 MNHEY and CDR2 SMNVEV (reference sequence). The CDR3 is 14 amino acids. With 6 bases clipped from V and 7 bases from J, the junction kept 6 bases outside the gene matches. CDR3 sequence (DNA): TGTGCCAGCAGGGTAGCGGGGGCAAGCGGGGAGCTGTTTTTT. Translating it yields CASRVAGASGELFF.

This chain uses TRBV18 with TRBJ1-1; D not certain. The germline CDR1 and CDR2 sequences are KGHSH and LQKENI. The CDR3 covers 15 residues. The V gene lost 0 bases and the J gene lost 11 bases, with 19 bases spanning the gap. In DNA, the CDR3 is TGTGCCAGCTCACCACCGAATATCCTGCGAAGCATGGCTTTCTTT. It encodes CASSPPNILRSMAFF.

This rearrangement joins TRBV4-3 to TRBJ2-1, with D possibly matching TRBD2 (5 bases). The V gene lost 6 bases and the J gene lost 3 bases, with 12 bases spanning the gap. This CDR3 has 14 residues. From germline, CDR1 is LGHNA and CDR2 YSLEER. The CDR3, as DNA: TGCGCCAGCAGTTATGATCGGGACTACAATGAGCAGTTCTTC. Protein: CASSYDRDYNEQFF.

The chain joins TRBV7-6 to TRBJ1-3, with D tentatively TRBD1 (5 bases). V was pared by 5 bases and J by 1 base, with 9 bases between. The CDR3 is made up of 14 amino acids. The germline CDR1 and CDR2 sequences are SGHVS and FNYEAQ. CDR3 sequence (DNA): TGTGCCAGCAGCCCGGACACTTCTGGAAACACCATATATTTT. This translates into CASSPDTSGNTIYF.